One sample yielded the 11 T cell receptor beta chains listed below, sequenced in a study of blood T cell repertoires in COVID-19. Method: immunoSEQ multiplex PCR; TCRdb's copy keeps in-frame clones and lacks some. The table lists about 150,000 clones, around 87% of them singletons. Source material: PBMCs or T cells enriched from blood (not recorded which). The receptors come from a woman aged 45-65 years who had recovered from COVID-19.

The rearrangement uses TRBV19 and TRBJ2-3; 7 bases match TRBD2. The CDR3 sequence is 13 residues long. With 5 bases clipped from V and 9 bases from J, the junction kept 8 bases outside the gene matches. Germline CDR1 and CDR2: LNHDA and SQIVND (reference sequence). The CDR3, as DNA: TGTGCCAGTAGTTTACCTCCGGGACTAACGCAGTATTTT. Translating it yields CASSLPPGLTQYF.

This sequence joins TRBV11-3 and TRBJ2-5; TRBD1 is a possible D gene (5 bases). The CDR3 is made up of 17 amino acids. V was shortened by 5 bases and J by 7 bases, with 26 bases between the two germline ends. Germline CDR1 reads SGHNT; CDR2 reads YENEEA. Here the CDR3 reads CASSALGWVGQGGTQYF. The CDR3 bases are TGTGCCAGCAGCGCCCTAGGCTGGGTGGGGCAGGGTGGGACCCAGTACTTC.

The chain joins TRBV2 to TRBJ1-5; a weak D match, TRBD1 (5 bases). The CDR3 loop spans 15 amino acids. V lost 6 bases and J lost 0, with 12 bases in between. Germline CDR1 SNHLY, CDR2 FYNNEI. DNA of the CDR3: TGTGCCAGCAGAGGGCAGGGTCATAGCAATCAGCCCCAGCATTTT. It specifies CASRGQGHSNQPQHF.

The V gene is TRBV6-5, the J gene TRBJ1-1; 7 nucleotides agree with TRBD1. V was clipped by 5 bases and J by 8 bases; unmatched bases: 14. The CDR3 contains 15 residues. The germline gives CDR1 MNHEY, CDR2 SVGAGI. CDR3 protein: CASSRPMLTGSEAFF. CDR3 bases: TGTGCCAGCAGTCGACCTATGCTGACAGGGTCCGAAGCTTTCTTT.

The V call is TRBV30, the J call TRBJ1-3, with D possibly TRBD1 on 6 matching bases. The V gene lost 0 bases and the J gene lost 2 bases, with 8 bases spanning the gap. The CDR3 runs 14 residues. Germline V gene lookup returns CDR1 GTSNPN and CDR2 SVGIG (reference sequence). The CDR3 spells CAWSVAGAGNTIYF. CDR3 DNA: TGTGCCTGGAGTGTTGCAGGGGCTGGAAACACCATATATTTT. The complete variable domain, with remaining parts taken from reference TRBV30 and TRBJ1-3, reads SQTIHQWPATLVQPVGSPLSLECTVEGTSNPNLYWYRQAAGRGLQLLFYSVGIGQISSEVPQNLSASRPQDRQFILSSKKLLLSDSGFYLCAWSVAGAGNTIYFGEGSWLTVV.

This chain links TRBV30 with TRBJ1-5, with 9 bases that match TRBD1. Germline V CDR1 and CDR2: GTSNPN, SVGIG (reference sequence). This CDR3 spans 14 amino acids. J was trimmed by 3 bases and V by 1 base; bases with no gene match: 1. The CDR3 bases are TGTGCCTGGAGTGGGGACAGGGACAATCAGCCCCAGCATTTT. This translates into CAWSGDRDNQPQHF.

The genes are TRBV11-3 and TRBJ2-3; possibly TRBD2 for D (6 bases). CDR3 size: 15 residues. Looked up from germline, CDR1 is SGHNT and CDR2 is YENEEA. Trimming stripped 5 bases from V and 4 bases from J, with 16 bases between. CDR3 sequence reads: CASSPGGFWPDTQYF. The CDR3 DNA follows: TGTGCCAGCAGCCCTGGGGGGTTCTGGCCAGATACGCAGTATTTT.

A word on this clone: The sample carries other DNA sequences with the same CDR3. V usage is TRBV5-6 and J usage is TRBJ1-1; 7 bases map to TRBD1. CDR3 length equals 13 residues. The V gene's germline CDR1 is SGHDT and CDR2 YYEEEE. Trimming took 2 bases from V and 3 from J; bases not matched to a gene: 1. The CDR3, as DNA: TGTGCCAGCAGCTTAACAGGGGACACTGAAGCTTTCTTT. Its translation is CASSLTGDTEAFF.

The CDR3 DNA follows: TGTGCCAGCAGCCCCCGAGAGGGACAGCTTAACTATGGCTACACCTTC. Its protein product is CASSPREGQLNYGYTF. This chain joins TRBV7-9 and TRBJ1-2, with 7 bases that match TRBD1. Germline CDR1 SEHNR, CDR2 FQNEAQ (reference sequence). Trimming at V came to 5 bases and at J to 1 base, leaving 10 bases not matched to a gene. The length of the CDR3 is 16 residues.

In its sample, this clone was seen once. This chain connects TRBV6-5 to TRBJ2-3; D gene unclear. The V end was cut by 10 bases, the J end by 0 bases, with 8 bases between. CDR1 is MNHEY, CDR2 SVGAGI, per germline. The CDR3 is 12 amino acids. As DNA, the CDR3 is TGTGCCATCAAAGCTAGCACAGATACGCAGTATTTT. Amino acid sequence: CAIKASTDTQYF.

This chain connects TRBV7-8 to TRBJ1-5; 11 nucleotides line up with TRBD1. With 5 bases clipped from V and 3 bases from J, the junction kept 6 bases outside the gene matches. The CDR3 contains 16 residues. Germline assignment: CDR1 SGHVS and CDR2 FQNEAQ. Written as DNA, the CDR3 is TGTGCCAGCAGCCTAACGGGACAGGGGGTCAATCAGCCCCAGCATTTT. Its protein product is CASSLTGQGVNQPQHF.